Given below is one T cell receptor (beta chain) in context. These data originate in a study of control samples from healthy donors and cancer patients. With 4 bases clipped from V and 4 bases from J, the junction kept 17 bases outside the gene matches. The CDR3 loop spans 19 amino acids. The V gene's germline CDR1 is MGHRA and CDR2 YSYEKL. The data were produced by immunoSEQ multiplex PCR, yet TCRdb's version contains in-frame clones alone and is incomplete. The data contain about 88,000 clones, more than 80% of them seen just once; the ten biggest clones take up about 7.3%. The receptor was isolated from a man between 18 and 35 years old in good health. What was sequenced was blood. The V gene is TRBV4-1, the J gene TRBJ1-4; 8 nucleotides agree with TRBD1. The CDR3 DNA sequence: TGCGCCAGCAGCCCGGGGCCGGTCAGGGGGCGGAATTTTAATGAAAAACTGTTTTTT. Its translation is CASSPGPVRGRNFNEKLFF.